A single sample gave rise to the 11 T cell receptor beta chains below, sequenced in a study of long-term antiretroviral therapy in people with HIV. Investigators performed immunoSEQ version v3.0 at survey level. Clones were sequenced by immunoSEQ multiplex PCR, and TCRdb holds only the in-frame ones, with some missing. Of roughly 30,000 clones listed, roughly 88% are singletons. The sample here was unsorted PBMCs, taken approximately 2.9 years after starting antiretroviral therapy. The receptor source for this set is a man aged 30 to 39 with HIV.

The chain combines TRBV16 with TRBJ2-7, with TRBD1 as a possible D gene (5 bases). This CDR3 comprises 16 residues. CDR1 is KGHSY, CDR2 FQNENV, per germline. V dropped 2 bases and J dropped 3 bases, with 17 bases sitting between them. The CDR3 DNA reads TGTGCCAGCAGCCAAGACTTTGCAGGGATTCGCTACGAGCAGTACTTC. Translating it yields CASSQDFAGIRYEQYF.

The chain links TRBV6-5 to TRBJ1-1; no reliable D call. Germline V CDR1 and CDR2: MNHEY, SVGAGI. Trimming stripped 8 bases from V and 0 bases from J, with 10 bases between. The CDR3 length is 13 residues. The CDR3 protein is CASLNSLNTEAFF. The CDR3 DNA is TGTGCCAGCCTTAACAGCCTGAACACTGAAGCTTTCTTT.

The chain joins TRBV7-8 to TRBJ1-1, with TRBD1 as a possible D gene (5 bases). The length of the CDR3 is 15 residues. CDR1 and CDR2 from the germline V gene are SGHVS and FQNEAQ. Trimming stripped 1 base from V and 1 base from J, with 10 bases between. CDR3 residues: CASSLGDSKNTEAFF. For the CDR3, the DNA is TGTGCCAGCAGCTTAGGCGACAGCAAGAACACTGAAGCTTTCTTT.

The chain combines TRBV5-4 with TRBJ1-2; D unresolved. The germline V and J ends were trimmed by 0 bases and 3 bases, with 3 bases remaining between them. The CDR3 has 12 residues. CDR1 and CDR2 (germline): SGHNT, YYREEE (reference sequence). For the CDR3, the DNA is TGTGCCAGCAGCTTGGAACACTATGGCTACACCTTC. Amino acid sequence: CASSLEHYGYTF.

In its sample, this clone was seen a few times. The chain uses TRBV5-4 and TRBJ1-2; possibly TRBD1 for D (5 bases). V was trimmed by 0 bases and J by 3 bases, leaving 9 bases between them. CDR1 and CDR2 from the germline V gene are SGHNT and YYREEE (reference sequence). The CDR3 runs to 14 residues. CDR3 sequence reads: CASSLDGADYGYTF. For the CDR3, the DNA is TGTGCCAGCAGCTTGGACGGGGCTGACTATGGCTACACCTTC.

This clone was picked up a small number of times. V gene TRBV19 combines with J gene TRBJ2-7; a possible D gene is TRBD1 (5 bases). V lost 4 bases to trimming and J lost 0 bases, with 13 bases between them. The CDR3 has 15 residues. CDR1 and CDR2 from the germline V gene are LNHDA and SQIVND (reference sequence). In DNA, the CDR3 is TGTGCCAGTAGTACCGGATCGACAGCCTCCTACGAGCAGTACTTC. Protein sequence: CASSTGSTASYEQYF. The entire variable domain, with the rest obtained from reference TRBV19 and TRBJ2-7, is as follows: DGGITQSPKYLFRKEGQNVTLSCEQNLNHDAMYWYRQDPGQGLRLIYYSQIVNDFQKGDIAEGYSVSREKKESFPLTVTSAQKNPTAFYLCASSTGSTASYEQYFGPGTRLTVT.

The chain links TRBV5-4 to TRBJ1-2; a weak D match, TRBD1 (6 bases). CDR1 is SGHNT, CDR2 YYREEE, per germline (reference sequence). This CDR3 is 13 amino acids long. V dropped 4 bases and J dropped 2 bases, with 9 bases sitting between them. As DNA, the CDR3 is TGTGCCAGCAGCGAAGGACAGAACTATGGCTACACCTTC. Translating it yields CASSEGQNYGYTF.

The chain employs TRBV29-1 and TRBJ2-2; D ambiguous. Germline V gene sequence: CDR1 SQVTM, CDR2 ANQGSEA. The V end lost 4 bases, the J end lost 5 bases, and 5 bases lay between the germline ends. The CDR3 is made up of 11 amino acids. In DNA form, the CDR3 reads TGCAGCGTTGCAAAGACCGGGGAGCTGTTTTTT. Protein: CSVAKTGELFF.

The chain links TRBV18 to TRBJ2-2; D remains ambiguous. V was shortened by 2 bases and J by 1 base, with 5 bases between the two germline ends. CDR1 KGHSH and CDR2 LQKENI come from the germline V gene. CDR3 length: 14 residues. CDR3 DNA: TGTGCCAGCTCACCAGACCAGAACACCGGGGAGCTGTTTTTT. Its protein is CASSPDQNTGELFF.

The rearrangement joins TRBV10-2 to TRBJ1-1; a weak D match, TRBD1 (5 bases). This CDR3 is 15 amino acids long. The V end was cut by 6 bases, the J end by 5 bases, with 19 bases between. The germline gives CDR1 WSHSY, CDR2 SAAADI. CDR3: CASRGPGPGATEAFF. In DNA, the CDR3 is TGCGCCAGCAGGGGGCCGGGCCCCGGAGCGACTGAAGCTTTCTTT.

This rearrangement joins TRBV4-1 to TRBJ2-7; TRBD1 or TRBD2 may be the D gene (6 bases each). Germline V gene lookup returns CDR1 MGHRA and CDR2 YSYEKL. Deletions cut 0 bases from V and 6 bases from J, with 12 bases between. The CDR3 length is 14 residues. This CDR3 reads CASSQDRGASEQYF. The CDR3 DNA follows: TGCGCCAGCAGCCAAGATAGGGGGGCTAGCGAGCAGTACTTC.